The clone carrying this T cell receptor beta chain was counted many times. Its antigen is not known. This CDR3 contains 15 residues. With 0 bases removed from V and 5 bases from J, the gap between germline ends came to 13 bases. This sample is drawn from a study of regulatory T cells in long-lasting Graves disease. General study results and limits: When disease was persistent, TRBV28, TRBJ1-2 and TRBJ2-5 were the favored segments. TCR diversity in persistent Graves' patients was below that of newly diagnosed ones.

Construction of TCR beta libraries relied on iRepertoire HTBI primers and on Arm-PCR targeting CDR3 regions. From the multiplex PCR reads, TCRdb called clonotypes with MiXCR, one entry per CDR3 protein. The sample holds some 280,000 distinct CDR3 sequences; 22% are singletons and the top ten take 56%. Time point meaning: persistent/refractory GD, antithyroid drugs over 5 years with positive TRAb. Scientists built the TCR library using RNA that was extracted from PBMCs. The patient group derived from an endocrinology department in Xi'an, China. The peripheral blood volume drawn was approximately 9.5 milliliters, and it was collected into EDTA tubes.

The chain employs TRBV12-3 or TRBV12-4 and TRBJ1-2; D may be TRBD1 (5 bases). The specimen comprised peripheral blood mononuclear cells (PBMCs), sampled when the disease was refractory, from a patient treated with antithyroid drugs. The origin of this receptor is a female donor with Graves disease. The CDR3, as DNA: TGTGCCAGCAGTTTAGCTGACAGCCGGAAGTATGGCTACACCTTC. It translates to CASSLADSRKYGYTF.